These 4 T cell receptor beta chains came from one sample sequenced in a study of T cells in women clearing cervical HPV infection. Here immunoSEQ multiplex PCR was the method, and the copy in TCRdb shows in-frame clones only, minus some. In all, the sample yields about 33,000 clones. Sequencing input: blood buffy coat. The receptors derive from a woman aged 18 to 69 with a cervical HPV16 infection that either progressed to CIN3+ or cleared (not recorded which).

In the case of this clone: With the read ending 3 residues before the CDR3 end, the germline J gene is used to fill in that end. V is TRBV5-5 and J is TRBJ2-2; TRBD1 might be the D (5 bases). Germline CDR1 is SGHKS and CDR2 is YYEKEE (reference sequence). This CDR3 contains 15 residues. The sequenced part of the CDR3 DNA is TGTGCCAGCAGCCCTCGTGGGGCAACTAATGAAAAG. Its protein is CASSPRGATNEK. The entire CDR3 is CASSPRGATNEKLFF.

As to this clone: The read comes to an end 3 residues before the CDR3 does, leaving the germline J gene to fill in the end. The rearrangement uses TRBV23-1 and TRBJ1-1, with D perhaps matching TRBD1 (5 bases). TRBV23-1 is classed as an ORF, of uncertain function. V was cut by 11 bases and J by 2 bases, with 9 bases left in between. The CDR3 extends over 11 amino acids. The CDR3 loop is CARGSNTEAFF. The sequenced CDR3 bases are TGCGCCCGGGGGTCCAACACTGAA.

A word on this clone: The read falls 3 residues short of the CDR3 end, and the missing part is taken from the germline J gene. The chain carries TRBV6-1 and TRBJ2-1; TRBD2 matches 12 bases. The trim removed 1 base at V and 8 bases at J, leaving 9 bases unmatched. The germline V gene has CDR1 MNHNS and CDR2 SASEGT. The CDR3 has 17 residues. This chain's CDR3 is CASSEGASGRAPHEQFF. The sequenced part of the CDR3 DNA is TGTGCCAGCAGTGAAGGGGCTAGCGGGAGGGCCCCCCATGAG.

Points on this clone: The read falls 3 residues short of the CDR3 end, and the missing part is taken from the germline J gene. The chain links TRBV25-1 to TRBJ1-2; 10 bases line up with TRBD1. CDR3 length equals 16 residues. The germline V gene has CDR1 MGHDK and CDR2 SYGVNS. The CDR3 loop reads CASSEFSSTGGKGYTF. The sequenced CDR3 bases are TGTGCCAGCAGTGAATTCTCCTCGACAGGGGGCAAGGGC.